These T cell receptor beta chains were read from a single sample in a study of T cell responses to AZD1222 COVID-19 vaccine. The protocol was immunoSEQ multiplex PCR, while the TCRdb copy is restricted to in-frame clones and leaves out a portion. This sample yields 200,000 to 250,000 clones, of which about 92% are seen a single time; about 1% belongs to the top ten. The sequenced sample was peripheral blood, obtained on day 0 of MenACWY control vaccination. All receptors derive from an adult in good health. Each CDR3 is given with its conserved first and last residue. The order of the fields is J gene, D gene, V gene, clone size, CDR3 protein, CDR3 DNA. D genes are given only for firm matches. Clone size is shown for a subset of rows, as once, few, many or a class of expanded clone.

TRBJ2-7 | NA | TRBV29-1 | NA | CSVADGYEQYF | TGCAGCGTCGCGGACGGGTACGAGCAGTACTTC
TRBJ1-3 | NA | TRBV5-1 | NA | CASSPGPSSGNTIYF | TGCGCCAGCAGCCCTGGGCCGAGCTCTGGAAACACCATATATTTT
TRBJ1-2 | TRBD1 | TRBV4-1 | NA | CASSQGVTDRVGYTF | TGCGCCAGCAGCCAAGGAGTTACGGACAGGGTCGGCTACACCTTC
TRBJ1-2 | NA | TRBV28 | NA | CASSSPGRSYGYTF | TGTGCCAGCAGTTCCCCCGGACGGTCCTATGGCTACACCTTC
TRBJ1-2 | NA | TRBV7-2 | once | CASSGGGGPYGYTF | TGTGCCAGCAGCGGGGGGGGCGGTCCGTATGGCTACACCTTC
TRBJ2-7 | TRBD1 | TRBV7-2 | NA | CASSSTGGKYEQYF | TGTGCCAGCAGCTCGACAGGGGGTAAATACGAGCAGTACTTC
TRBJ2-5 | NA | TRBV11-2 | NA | CASRGRGEETQYF | TGTGCCAGCAGAGGGCGTGGAGAAGAGACCCAGTACTTC
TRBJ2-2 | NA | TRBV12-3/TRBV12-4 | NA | CASGGGELFF | TGTGCCAGCGGGGGCGGGGAGCTGTTTTTT
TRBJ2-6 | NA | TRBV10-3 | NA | CATWPGSSGANVLTF | TGTGCCACCTGGCCGGGGTCCTCTGGGGCCAACGTCCTGACTTTC
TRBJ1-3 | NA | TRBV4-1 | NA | CASSQEISGASGNTIYF | TGCGCCAGCAGCCAAGAGATCTCGGGGGCGTCGGGAAACACCATATATTTT
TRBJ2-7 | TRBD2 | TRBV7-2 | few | CASSLAAPLAGGPYEQYF | TGTGCCAGCAGCTTAGCAGCCCCACTAGCGGGGGGGCCCTACGAGCAGTACTTC
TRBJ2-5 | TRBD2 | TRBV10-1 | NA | CANSDGGAKTQYF | TGCGCCAACAGTGACGGGGGGGCCAAGACCCAGTACTTC
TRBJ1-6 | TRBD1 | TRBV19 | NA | CASSTDRVYSPLHF | TGTGCCAGTAGTACCGACAGGGTTTATTCACCCCTCCACTTT
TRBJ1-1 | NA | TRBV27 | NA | CASRSWDTEAFF | TGTGCCAGCAGAAGCTGGGACACTGAAGCTTTCTTT
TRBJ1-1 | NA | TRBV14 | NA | CASSQNRNTEAFF | TGTGCCAGCAGCCAGAACAGGAACACTGAAGCTTTCTTT
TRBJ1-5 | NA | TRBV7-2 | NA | CASSSGRAPNQPQHF | TGTGCCAGCAGCAGCGGGAGGGCCCCCAATCAGCCCCAGCATTTT
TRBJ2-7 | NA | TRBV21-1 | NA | CASSKFGPPYEQYF | TGTGCCAGCAGCAAATTTGGACCTCCCTACGAGCAGTACTTC
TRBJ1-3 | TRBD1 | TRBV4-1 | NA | CASSQGGRGRGSGNTIYF | TGCGCCAGCAGCCAAGGAGGCAGGGGGCGGGGGTCTGGAAACACCATATATTTT
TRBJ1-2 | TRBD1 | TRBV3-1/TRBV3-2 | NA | CASSQQGARYGYTF | TGTGCCAGCAGCCAACAGGGGGCGCGTTATGGCTACACCTTC
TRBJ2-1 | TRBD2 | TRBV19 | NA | CASSTSWVAGYNEQFF | TGTGCCAGTAGTACCTCGTGGGTAGCGGGCTACAATGAGCAGTTCTTC
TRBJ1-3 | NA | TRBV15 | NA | CATSSSAGRVSGNTIYF | TGTGCCACCAGCAGCTCCGCCGGGCGGGTCTCTGGAAACACCATATATTTT
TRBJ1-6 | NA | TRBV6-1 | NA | CASSEAHPGTTFAGSPLHF | TGTGCCAGCAGTGAAGCCCACCCGGGGACTACCTTTGCTGGTTCACCCCTCCACTTT
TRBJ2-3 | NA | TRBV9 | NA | CASSPAVSRTDTQYF | TGTGCCAGCAGCCCGGCGGTTTCTCGCACAGATACGCAGTATTTT
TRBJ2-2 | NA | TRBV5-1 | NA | CASSLRGGTRTNPSTGELFF | TGCGCCAGCAGCTTGCGGGGCGGGACAAGGACGAACCCGAGCACCGGGGAGCTGTTTTTT
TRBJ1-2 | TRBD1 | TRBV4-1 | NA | CASSSKTGGDHYGYTF | TGCGCCAGCAGCTCCAAGACAGGGGGCGATCATTATGGCTACACCTTC
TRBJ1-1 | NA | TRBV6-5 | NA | CASSYSDLGGTEAFF | TGTGCCAGCAGTTACTCTGATTTGGGGGGCACTGAAGCTTTCTTT
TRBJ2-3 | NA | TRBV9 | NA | CASSRGNGQADTQYF | TGTGCCAGCAGCCGAGGGAACGGACAAGCAGATACGCAGTATTTT
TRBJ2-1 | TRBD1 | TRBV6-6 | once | CASRQGQRTYNEQFF | TGTGCCAGCAGACAGGGACAGCGTACCTACAATGAGCAGTTCTTC
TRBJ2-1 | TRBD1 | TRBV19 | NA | CASSKSSFRTGHNEQFF | TGTGCCAGTAGTAAGAGCTCCTTCCGGACAGGGCACAATGAGCAGTTCTTC
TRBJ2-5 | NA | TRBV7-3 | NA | CASSRQGSSGKETQYF | TGTGCCAGCAGCCGGCAGGGGAGTAGCGGAAAAGAGACCCAGTACTTC
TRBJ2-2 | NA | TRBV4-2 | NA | CASSQDASYTGELFF | TGTGCCAGCAGCCAAGACGCCTCCTACACCGGGGAGCTGTTTTTT
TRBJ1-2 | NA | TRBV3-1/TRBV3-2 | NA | CASSPMAVRSYGYTF | TGTGCCAGCAGCCCGATGGCCGTCAGAAGCTATGGCTACACCTTC
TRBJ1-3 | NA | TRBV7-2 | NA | CASSSSGGVGNTIYF | TGTGCCAGCAGCTCATCTGGGGGAGTTGGGAACACCATATATTTT
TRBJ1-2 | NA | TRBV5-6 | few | CASSIRGVGYTF | TGTGCCAGCAGCATTCGGGGCGTGGGCTACACCTTC
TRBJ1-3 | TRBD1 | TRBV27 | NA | CASSLFPPGQGSGNTIYF | TGTGCCAGCAGTTTATTCCCCCCGGGACAGGGGTCCGGAAACACCATATATTTT
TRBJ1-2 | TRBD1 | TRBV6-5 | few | CASSYSSTGSTGYTF | TGTGCCAGCAGTTACTCTTCGACAGGGTCGACTGGCTACACCTTC
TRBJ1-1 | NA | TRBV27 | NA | CASSSQMNTEAFF | TGTGCCAGCAGTTCTCAGATGAACACTGAAGCTTTCTTT